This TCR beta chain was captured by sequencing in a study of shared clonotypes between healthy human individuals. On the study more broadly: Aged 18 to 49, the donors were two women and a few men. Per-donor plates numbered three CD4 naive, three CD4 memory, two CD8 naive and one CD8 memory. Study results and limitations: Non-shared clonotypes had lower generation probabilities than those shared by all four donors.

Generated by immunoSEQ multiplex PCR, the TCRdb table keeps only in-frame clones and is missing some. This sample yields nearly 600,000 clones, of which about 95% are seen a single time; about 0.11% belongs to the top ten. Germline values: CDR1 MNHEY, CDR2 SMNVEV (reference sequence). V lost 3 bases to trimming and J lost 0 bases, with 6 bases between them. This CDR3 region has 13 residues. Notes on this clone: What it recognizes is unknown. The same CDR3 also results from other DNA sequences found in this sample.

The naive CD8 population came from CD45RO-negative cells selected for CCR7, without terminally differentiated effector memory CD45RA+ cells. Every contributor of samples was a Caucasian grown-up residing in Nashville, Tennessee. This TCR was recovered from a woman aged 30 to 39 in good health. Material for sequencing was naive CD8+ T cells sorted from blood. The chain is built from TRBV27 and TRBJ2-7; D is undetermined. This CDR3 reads CASSFGPSYEQYF. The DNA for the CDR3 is TGTGCCAGCAGTTTTGGACCCTCCTACGAGCAGTACTTC.